The subject of this entry is one T cell receptor (beta chain). Its antigen is undetermined. The data derive from a study of cytomegalovirus exposure and HLA in healthy donors. Produced via immunoSEQ multiplex PCR; TCRdb's table is partial and in-frame only. The sample lists roughly 130,000 clones; roughly 91% were seen once. Trimming cost V 10 bases and J 5 bases, with 20 bases left between them. From germline, CDR1 is LNHNV and CDR2 YYDKDF (reference sequence). This CDR3 has 14 amino acids. Study-level findings and limits: The TCR clusters that emerged in the first cohort tended, a later analysis found, to co-occur in the approximately 110 validation repertoires. In vitro, three CMV-associated chains proved specific for CMV antigens. It was reportedly the case that the classifier diagnosed cytomegalovirus status with high specificity and sensitivity. Associated with cytomegalovirus, according to the listing, were 164 TCR beta chains.

Sequenced: PBMCs. J is TRBJ2-5 and V is TRBV15; D gene unclear. This receptor was obtained from a man aged 25-40 years in good health and CMV-seronegative. CDR3 nucleotide sequence: TGTGCCATCAGGCGTACCGGCTACGGGGAGACCCAGTACTTC. This encodes CAIRRTGYGETQYF. The variable domain in full, completed from reference TRBV15 and TRBJ2-5, reads DAMVIQNPRYQVTQFGKPVTLSCSQTLNHNVMYWYQQKSSQAPKLLFHYYDKDFNNEADTPDNFQSRRPNTSFCFLDIRSPGLGDTAMYLCAIRRTGYGETQYFGPGTRLLVL.